This TCR beta chain was identified in a study of blood T cell repertoires in COVID-19. Generated by immunoSEQ multiplex PCR, the TCRdb table keeps only in-frame clones and is missing some. Here the sample spans 120,000 to 150,000 clones, 88% being singletons. The receptor was derived from a human donor in a cohort sampled during active COVID-19. Sequenced sample: peripheral blood.

The CDR3 DNA sequence: TGTGCCAGTAGTACCCTAAGCGGGAGACTCTACAATGAGCAGTTCTTC. This encodes CASSTLSGRLYNEQFF. The rearrangement uses TRBV19 and TRBJ2-1, with 8 bases lining up with TRBD2. The CDR3 has 16 amino acids. The V segment lost 4 bases and the J segment 3 bases; nucleotides outside the gene matches: 8. Germline CDR1 is LNHDA and CDR2 is SQIVND (reference sequence).